A single sample gave rise to the 13 T cell receptor beta chains below, sequenced in a study of shared clonotypes between healthy human individuals (dated by TCRdb to the early 2020s). CD8 naive samples consisted of CD45RO-negative cells that were positively selected for CCR7, yielding a CD45RA+CCR7+ population without TemRA cells. Receptor libraries were prepared by the immunoSEQ multiplex PCR assay. TCRdb limited this immuneACCESS table to in-frame rearrangements with V and J called. A share of clones is missing; checked studies link under half to unresolved V genes, and the rest is unexplained. In this sample the table shows a few million clones, just under 95% of which occur a single time. The ten largest account for approximately 1.7% of the sample. Material: naive CD8+ T cells from PBMCs. The cell subset or site label here, explained by the study, means: CD45RA+CCR7+. The receptors originated from a man younger than 35 in good health. Some clones in this sample may be carry-over from other donors' samples.

This clone was recorded once. The chain has TRBV15 and TRBJ2-7, with a possible D match to TRBD2 (5 bases). V was shortened by 5 bases and J by 5 bases, with 13 bases between the two germline ends. The CDR3 runs to 13 residues. Germline loops: CDR1 LNHNV, CDR2 YYDKDF (reference sequence). This CDR3 is CATSPLAFHEQYF. CDR3 in DNA: TGTGCCACCAGCCCTCTAGCATTCCACGAGCAGTACTTC.

The V gene is TRBV7-6, the J gene TRBJ2-5; D possibly corresponds to TRBD1 (6 bases). Trimming shortened V by 5 bases and J by 5 bases, and 21 bases separated the two germline ends. The CDR3 spans 16 residues. Germline CDR1 is SGHVS and CDR2 is FNYEAQ. In nucleotides, the CDR3 is TGTGCCAGCAGCAAATACCAAGGGACATTCGTGGAGACCCAGTACTTC. Encoded protein: CASSKYQGTFVETQYF. The entire variable domain, with the rest obtained from reference TRBV7-6 and TRBJ2-5, is as follows: GAGVSQSPRYKVTKRGQDVALRCDPISGHVSLYWYRQALGQGPEFLTYFNYEAQQDKSGLPNDRFSAERPEGSISTLTIQRTEQRDSAMYRCASSKYQGTFVETQYFGPGTRLLVL.

The rearrangement uses TRBV19 and TRBJ1-1; D uncertain. The CDR3 extends over 14 amino acids. Germline-derived CDR1 and CDR2 are LNHDA and SQIVND (reference sequence). Trimming stripped 5 bases from V and 1 base from J, with 11 bases between. CDR3 nucleotides: TGTGCCAGTAGTTTCGCAGTCCAGAACACTGAAGCTTTCTTT. It yields the protein CASSFAVQNTEAFF. Together with reference TRBV19 and TRBJ1-1, the CDR3 gives the full variable domain: DGGITQSPKYLFRKEGQNVTLSCEQNLNHDAMYWYRQDPGQGLRLIYYSQIVNDFQKGDIAEGYSVSREKKESFPLTVTSAQKNPTAFYLCASSFAVQNTEAFFGQGTRLTVV.

This chain joins TRBV28 and TRBJ2-3; possible D gene TRBD1, 7 bases. The CDR3 totals 15 residues. Trimming pared 6 bases from V and 7 bases from J, leaving 20 bases between. Looked up from germline, CDR1 is MDHEN and CDR2 is SYDVKM. CDR3 sequence reads: CASSFRGETFYTQYF. CDR3 DNA: TGTGCCAGCAGCTTCAGGGGGGAAACATTTTATACGCAGTATTTT.

In its sample, this clone was seen a few times. This chain connects TRBV2 to TRBJ1-1, with TRBD1 as a possible D gene (5 bases). Germline loops: CDR1 SNHLY, CDR2 FYNNEI. Trimming took off 10 bases at V and 0 bases at J, with 12 bases between the two ends. The CDR3 has 13 residues. CDR3 nucleotide sequence: TGTGCCACGACGCCGGGGGTGAACACTGAAGCTTTCTTT. It specifies CATTPGVNTEAFF.

V gene TRBV7-9 combines with J gene TRBJ2-2, with TRBD1 identical over 9 bases. The V gene's germline CDR1 is SEHNR and CDR2 FQNEAQ (reference sequence). The CDR3 sequence is 19 residues long. V lost 5 bases, J lost 6 bases, and 19 bases stayed unmatched. The CDR3 bases are TGTGCCAGCAGCCCGCGTCCCGGGACAGGGTCAGTGGTTGCCGGGGAGCTGTTTTTT. Encoded protein: CASSPRPGTGSVVAGELFF.

The genes are TRBV6-1 and TRBJ2-4; D is perhaps TRBD1 (6 bases). Germline CDR1 is MNHNS and CDR2 is SASEGT. CDR3 length: 15 residues. Trimming cost V 2 bases and J 3 bases, with 11 bases left between them. CDR3 nucleotide sequence: TGTGCCAGCAGTGAATGGGCAGGGGACAAAAACATTCAGTACTTC. Translation: CASSEWAGDKNIQYF.

In this sample, this clone turned up once. This sequence joins TRBV29-1 and TRBJ2-5, with TRBD2 as a possible D gene (6 bases). The germline V gene encodes CDR1 SQVTM and CDR2 ANQGSEA. The length of the CDR3 is 18 residues. Trimming took 0 bases from V and 0 from J, leaving 20 bases between them. This chain's CDR3 is CSVEDRGGSGKYQETQYF. The CDR3, as DNA: TGCAGCGTTGAAGATCGAGGTGGTAGCGGAAAGTACCAAGAGACCCAGTACTTC.

The V and J genes are TRBV27 and TRBJ2-7, with D possibly TRBD2 on 6 matching bases. The germline V gene encodes CDR1 MNHEY and CDR2 SMNVEV (reference sequence). V lost 3 bases and J 0 bases, leaving 12 bases between the germline ends. The CDR3 is made up of 15 amino acids. The CDR3: CASSFEGGLSYEQYF. The CDR3 DNA follows: TGTGCCAGCAGTTTTGAGGGAGGCCTCTCCTACGAGCAGTACTTC.

The CDR3 nucleotides are TGTGCCAGTAGTACGCCGGGGGCGGTCACTGAAGCTTTCTTT. It codes for CASSTPGAVTEAFF. The chain carries TRBV19 and TRBJ1-1, with D tentatively TRBD1 (6 bases). Looked up from germline, CDR1 is LNHDA and CDR2 is SQIVND (reference sequence). V lost 4 bases to trimming and J lost 4 bases, with 13 bases between them. This CDR3 contains 14 residues.

The rearrangement joins TRBV19 to TRBJ2-7; 10 bases are shared with TRBD1. The CDR3 has 15 amino acids. Looked up from germline, CDR1 is LNHDA and CDR2 is SQIVND (reference sequence). Trimming removed 5 bases from V and 2 bases from J; junction bases left unmatched: 6. The CDR3 nucleotides are TGTGCCAGTAGTCCCACGACAGGGGGCCCCTACGAGCAGTACTTC. It specifies CASSPTTGGPYEQYF. Full variable domain (outside the CDR3, taken from reference TRBV19 and TRBJ2-7): DGGITQSPKYLFRKEGQNVTLSCEQNLNHDAMYWYRQDPGQGLRLIYYSQIVNDFQKGDIAEGYSVSREKKESFPLTVTSAQKNPTAFYLCASSPTTGGPYEQYFGPGTRLTVT.

V and J are TRBV27 and TRBJ2-5; no firm D call. Germline-derived CDR1 and CDR2 are MNHEY and SMNVEV (reference sequence). Trimming removed 0 bases from V and 5 bases from J, with 10 bases in between. This CDR3 is 14 amino acids long. This chain's CDR3 is CASSLSNYGETQYF. CDR3 nucleotides: TGTGCCAGCAGTTTATCGAATTATGGGGAGACCCAGTACTTC.

Here the CDR3 DNA reads TGTGCCAGCAGCTCCCGACAGGATCCGAACACCGGGGAGCTGTTTTTT. Translating gives CASSSRQDPNTGELFF. The chain uses TRBV7-2 and TRBJ2-2; tentative D call: TRBD1 (6 bases). CDR3 length: 16 amino acids. V was shortened by 4 bases and J by 0 bases, with 12 bases between the two germline ends. The germline gives CDR1 SGHTA, CDR2 FQGNSA. Full variable domain (outside the CDR3, taken from reference TRBV7-2 and TRBJ2-2): GAGVSQSPSNKVTEKGKDVELRCDPISGHTALYWYRQSLGQGLEFLIYFQGNSAPDKSGLPSDRFSAERTGGSVSTLTIQRTQQEDSAVYLCASSSRQDPNTGELFFGEGSRLTVL.